The 7 T cell receptor beta chains below were found in one sample sequenced in a study of neurological immune-mediated disorders. Using its own MiXCR run on the 5' RACE reads, TCRdb lists one record per CDR3 protein. This table has more than 35,000 distinct CDR3 sequences, just over 3% appearing once. Sequencing input: PBMCs. The receptor set was obtained from a woman between 45 and 60 years old with multiple sclerosis.

In its sample, this clonotype was seen many times. V and J are TRBV12-5 and TRBJ2-1, with TRBD1 matching 8 bases. The germline V gene has CDR1 LGHNT and CDR2 FRNRAP. V trimming: 2 bases; J trimming: 3 bases; junction bases outside the gene matches: 6. The length of the CDR3 is 16 residues. CDR3 nucleotide sequence: TGTGCTAGTGGTTTGACCCGGACAGGGATCTACAATGAGCAGTTCTTC. It yields the protein CASGLTRTGIYNEQFF.

This clonotype was recorded many times. The CDR3 coding sequence is TGTGCCAGCAGCTTGGGGCAGAAGAGCTACGAGCAGTACTTC. Protein sequence: CASSLGQKSYEQYF. The rearrangement links TRBV7-6 to TRBJ2-7; tentatively, D is TRBD1 (5 bases). The CDR3 length is 14 residues. Germline assignment: CDR1 SGHVS and CDR2 FNYEAQ. V shed 3 bases and J shed 3 bases, with 12 bases lying between them.

This clonotype was seen a handful of times. The rearrangement joins TRBV29-1 to TRBJ1-2, with 8 bases that match TRBD1. V lost 6 bases to trimming and J lost 0 bases; unmatched junction nucleotides: 12. Germline V gene data show CDR1 as SQVTM and CDR2 as ANQGSEA. The CDR3 runs to 16 residues. The CDR3 sequence is CSVVHQGAQPNYGYTF. The CDR3 bases are TGCAGCGTCGTTCATCAGGGGGCCCAGCCTAACTATGGCTACACCTTC.

This clonotype was seen at least ten times. CDR3 residues: CASSEGGPYNEQFF. The CDR3 nucleotides are TGTGCCAGCAGTGAAGGGGGGCCCTACAATGAGCAGTTCTTC. The V gene is TRBV2, the J gene TRBJ2-1; the D gene is possibly TRBD1 (6 bases). Deletions cut 1 base from V and 2 bases from J, with 6 bases between. The CDR3 is 14 residues long. Germline values: CDR1 SNHLY, CDR2 FYNNEI. Full variable domain (missing parts from reference TRBV2 and TRBJ2-1): EPEVTQTPSHQVTQMGQEVILRCVPISNHLYFYWYRQILGQKVEFLVSFYNNEISEKSEIFDDQFSVERPDGSNFTLKIRSTKLEDSAMYFCASSEGGPYNEQFFGPGTRLTVL.

There are many counts of this clonotype. The gene calls are TRBV10-3 and TRBJ2-3; D is perhaps TRBD1 or TRBD2 (6 bases each). V was clipped by 6 bases and J by 2 bases, with 18 bases between them. This CDR3 contains 16 residues. The V gene's germline CDR1 is ENHRY and CDR2 SYGVKD. In DNA form, the CDR3 reads TGTGCCATCAGGGATTCGCGGGACACCTTCACAGATACGCAGTATTTT. It is translated as CAIRDSRDTFTDTQYF.

This clonotype came up many times. The chain links TRBV10-3 to TRBJ1-2, with 11 positions matching TRBD1. CDR3 length: 16 residues. V shed 4 bases, J shed 4 bases, and the junction held 8 bases outside the gene matches. Germline values: CDR1 ENHRY, CDR2 SYGVKD. Here the CDR3 reads CAISAGDRGYAYGYTF. CDR3 DNA: TGTGCCATCAGTGCGGGGGACAGGGGGTATGCCTATGGCTACACCTTC.

The chain has TRBV20-1 and TRBJ2-2; D perhaps matches TRBD2 (5 bases). This CDR3 region has 16 residues. Germline V gene sequence: CDR1 DFQATT, CDR2 SNEGSKA (reference sequence). The V end was cut by 0 bases, the J end by 2 bases, with 13 bases between. Here the CDR3 reads CSARDRRSANTGELFF. The CDR3 region has the DNA TGCAGTGCTAGAGATCGACGTAGCGCTAACACCGGGGAGCTGTTTTTT.